This TCR beta chain stems from a study of cytomegalovirus exposure and HLA in healthy donors. Vbeta (60) and Jbeta (13) primers were used in the PCR. Original methodology: As a later analysis found, there were 70 million to 90 million unique TCR beta chains, of which 8.5 million to 13 million were shared. The protocol was immunoSEQ multiplex PCR, while the TCRdb copy is restricted to in-frame clones and leaves out a portion. V, J and clone size were drawn from that table, and D and trimming were deduced from the DNA. The sample includes approximately 110,000 clones, around 62% of them seen just once. The CDR3 covers 15 residues. Deletions cut 4 bases from V and 6 bases from J, with 20 bases between. CDR1 SGHRS and CDR2 YFSETQ come from the germline V gene. General study findings and limits: With later analysis, a missense DCLRE1C variant became linked to TCR beta V- and J-gene trimming. The classifier, whose performance was assessed in both the original and validation cohorts, reportedly diagnosed cytomegalovirus status with high specificity and sensitivity.

Worth noting for this clone: Its antigen is currently unknown.

V is TRBV5-1 and J is TRBJ2-7; the D gene is possibly TRBD1 (5 bases). The origin of this receptor is a man under 40 in good health and CMV-seropositive. Sequenced input: PBMCs. The CDR3 sequence is CASSLTGPYDSEQYF. CDR3 sequence (DNA): TGCGCCAGCAGCCTCACAGGACCGTACGACTCCGAGCAGTACTTC.